These T cell receptor beta chains were read from a single sample in a study of shared clonotypes between healthy human individuals. Profiling relied on immunoSEQ multiplex PCR, and the TCRdb table lists in-frame clones only, not all of them. The repertoire holds 1.4 million or so clones, with about 98.5% as singletons. The sequenced material came from naive CD4+ T cells sorted from blood. These receptors were collected from a young man in good health. The CDR3 runs from the conserved cysteine through the conserved F or W. The order of the fields is D gene, J gene, V gene, CDR3 DNA, CDR3 protein. D genes are given only for firm matches.

d_gene: TRBD2; j_gene: TRBJ2-1; v_gene: TRBV9; CDR3nt: TGTGCCAGCAGCGTTAGCGGGAGTCACAATGAGCAGTTCTTC; CDR3aa: CASSVSGSHNEQFF
d_gene: TRBD1; j_gene: TRBJ1-1; v_gene: TRBV7-2; CDR3nt: TGTGCCAGCAGCGACCGGACAGGGGGCGCAGGGGCAGGGAACACTGAAGCTTTCTTT; CDR3aa: CASSDRTGGAGAGNTEAFF
d_gene: .; j_gene: TRBJ1-4; v_gene: TRBV7-8; CDR3nt: TGTGCCAGCAGCCTCATTATAACAGGGCGGAATTCGAATAAAGATGAAAAACTGTTTTTT; CDR3aa: CASSLIITGRNSNKDEKLFF
d_gene: .; j_gene: TRBJ2-1; v_gene: TRBV10-3; CDR3nt: TGTGCCATCAGTGGTCTAAGGGAAGAGCAGTTCTTC; CDR3aa: CAISGLREEQFF
d_gene: TRBD1; j_gene: TRBJ1-2; v_gene: TRBV5-1; CDR3nt: TGCGCCAGCAGCTTCACCGGGACAGGAGATGGCTACACCTTC; CDR3aa: CASSFTGTGDGYTF
d_gene: .; j_gene: TRBJ2-7; v_gene: TRBV5-1; CDR3nt: TGCGCCAGCAGCTTCGAGGGTGGCGAGCAGTACTTC; CDR3aa: CASSFEGGEQYF
d_gene: TRBD2; j_gene: TRBJ2-1; v_gene: TRBV28; CDR3nt: TGTGCCAGTTTAGGACTAGCGGTTTCCTACAATGAGCAGTTCTTC; CDR3aa: CASLGLAVSYNEQFF
d_gene: .; j_gene: TRBJ2-5; v_gene: TRBV7-8; CDR3nt: TGTGCCAGCAGCCGCATTCCAATACCGGACCAAGAGACCCAGTACTTC; CDR3aa: CASSRIPIPDQETQYF
d_gene: TRBD2; j_gene: TRBJ2-1; v_gene: TRBV11-2; CDR3nt: TGTGCCAGCAGCTTAGATTCGGCCGGGGGGGCCTACAATGAGCAGTTCTTC; CDR3aa: CASSLDSAGGAYNEQFF
d_gene: TRBD1; j_gene: TRBJ2-3; v_gene: TRBV4-1; CDR3nt: TGCGCCAGCAGTCAGGGGGACGATAGCACAGATACGCAGTATTTT; CDR3aa: CASSQGDDSTDTQYF
d_gene: TRBD1; j_gene: TRBJ2-7; v_gene: TRBV18; CDR3nt: TGTGCCAGCTCACCAGATCTTGGGACAGGGGGCTCTCTTCCCTACGAGCAGTACTTC; CDR3aa: CASSPDLGTGGSLPYEQYF
d_gene: .; j_gene: TRBJ2-7; v_gene: TRBV10-3; CDR3nt: TGTGCCATCAGTGACAGGCAGATCTACGAGCAGTACTTC; CDR3aa: CAISDRQIYEQYF
d_gene: .; j_gene: TRBJ1-1; v_gene: TRBV28; CDR3nt: TGTGCCAGCAGTTTAACGTCATCCGAAGCTTTCTTT; CDR3aa: CASSLTSSEAFF
d_gene: TRBD2; j_gene: TRBJ2-2; v_gene: TRBV18; CDR3nt: TGTGCCAGCTCACTCTTCCTGGATAGCGGGAGCACCGGGGAGCTGTTTTTT; CDR3aa: CASSLFLDSGSTGELFF